Below are 27 T cell receptor beta chains sequenced from a single sample in a study of OX40 agonist ivuxolimab in advanced cancers. Library preparation employed the immunoSEQ multiplex PCR assay. The table comes from immuneACCESS by way of TCRdb, which keeps in-frame sequences with V and J called. Part of the clones is missing from these tables; in studies checked, under half for an unresolved V gene and the rest for unknown reasons. This sample comprises roughly 86,000 clones, 80% to 95% of them detected only once. Jointly, the top ten make up about 1.1% of the sample. Sample: CD4+ or CD8+ T cells sorted from blood, taken in a trial of the OX40 agonist ivuxolimab. These receptors all come from an adult with an advanced solid tumor such as melanoma, head and neck, liver or kidney cancer.

The chain carries TRBV19 and TRBJ1-3; D is unclear. Germline V gene data show CDR1 as LNHDA and CDR2 as SQIVND (reference sequence). The CDR3 totals 14 residues. The V end was cut by 6 bases, the J end by 4 bases, with 13 bases between. This CDR3 reads CASSESYPGNTIYF. The CDR3 region has the DNA TGTGCCAGTAGCGAGTCGTACCCGGGAAACACCATATATTTT. The full variable domain, its missing parts supplied by reference TRBV19 and TRBJ1-3, is DGGITQSPKYLFRKEGQNVTLSCEQNLNHDAMYWYRQDPGQGLRLIYYSQIVNDFQKGDIAEGYSVSREKKESFPLTVTSAQKNPTAFYLCASSESYPGNTIYFGEGSWLTVV.

The rearrangement joins TRBV4-1 to TRBJ2-1; D gene ambiguous. Germline V CDR1 and CDR2: MGHRA, YSYEKL. The V and J ends lost 0 bases and 2 bases respectively, with 2 bases between them. The CDR3 spans 13 residues. Here the CDR3 reads CASSQETYNEQFF. The CDR3 coding sequence is TGCGCCAGCAGCCAAGAGACCTACAATGAGCAGTTCTTC.

The V and J genes are TRBV28 and TRBJ2-4; possibly TRBD1 or TRBD2 for D (5 bases each). Between the trimmed V and J ends, which lost 6 bases and 3 bases, there was a span of 12 bases. Germline V gene lookup returns CDR1 MDHEN and CDR2 SYDVKM. The CDR3 is made up of 14 amino acids. The CDR3 coding sequence is TGTGCCAGCAGGGGGGATCCGATCAAAAACATTCAGTACTTC. This codes for CASRGDPIKNIQYF.

J is TRBJ1-3 and V is TRBV7-9; the D is unclear. V was pared by 5 bases and J by 2 bases, with 7 bases between. The CDR3 is made up of 13 amino acids. Germline CDR1 is SEHNR and CDR2 is FQNEAQ (reference sequence). CDR3 coding DNA: TGTGCCAGCAGCCTGTCAACTGGAAACACCATATATTTT. Translation gives CASSLSTGNTIYF.

The V call is TRBV2, the J call TRBJ2-5, with TRBD1 matching over 8 bases. Germline V gene data show CDR1 as SNHLY and CDR2 as FYNNEI. With 1 base clipped from V and 4 bases from J, the junction kept 17 bases outside the gene matches. The CDR3 covers 19 residues. The CDR3 sequence is CASSEGGQGFWPFGETQYF. As DNA, the CDR3 is TGTGCCAGCAGTGAAGGAGGACAGGGTTTCTGGCCGTTTGGAGAGACCCAGTACTTC.

The chain links TRBV7-9 to TRBJ2-7; D gene ambiguous. V was clipped by 1 base and J by 5 bases, with 21 bases between them. The V gene's germline CDR1 is SEHNR and CDR2 FQNEAQ (reference sequence). This CDR3 is 17 amino acids long. The DNA for the CDR3 is TGTGCCAGCAGCTTAGAGATTCGCGGCCCTAGATCCCACGAGCAGTACTTC. Encoded protein: CASSLEIRGPRSHEQYF.

This chain uses TRBV4-2 with TRBJ2-5, with 11 bases lining up with TRBD2. The V gene end was trimmed by 1 base and the J gene end by 0 bases; junction bases not matched to a gene: 7. Germline CDR1 reads LGHNA; CDR2 reads YNFKEQ. The CDR3 has 18 amino acids. This chain's CDR3 is CASSQATTSGTYQETQYF. The CDR3 region has the DNA TGTGCCAGCAGCCAAGCGACGACTAGCGGGACCTACCAAGAGACCCAGTACTTC.

This chain joins TRBV10-2 and TRBJ2-5; D is unclear. The V gene lost 4 bases and the J gene lost 5 bases, with 11 bases spanning the gap. CDR3 length: 13 residues. Germline assignment: CDR1 WSHSY and CDR2 SAAADI. As DNA, the CDR3 is TGCGCCAGCAGTGGAGGCTCTTTCGAGACCCAGTACTTC. This translates into CASSGGSFETQYF.

The chain combines TRBV10-3 with TRBJ1-5, with D perhaps TRBD1 (6 bases). V was shortened by 11 bases and J by 0 bases, with 14 bases between the two germline ends. Germline V gene lookup returns CDR1 ENHRY and CDR2 SYGVKD. The CDR3 runs 14 residues. CDR3 in amino acids: CAAGGHSSNQPQHF. Here the CDR3 DNA reads TGTGCCGCTGGGGGGCATTCTAGCAATCAGCCCCAGCATTTT.

This clone has only one observation. The chain uses TRBV6-6 and TRBJ2-7; 8 nucleotides align to TRBD1. The V and J ends lost 7 bases and 0 bases, in that order; junction bases with no gene match: 5. The germline CDR1 and CDR2 sequences are MNHNY and SVGAGI (reference sequence). The CDR3 is 14 residues long. CDR3 in amino acids: CASTGQGSSYEQYF. The CDR3 DNA follows: TGTGCCAGCACCGGACAGGGTAGCTCCTACGAGCAGTACTTC.

The chain is built from TRBV7-3 and TRBJ1-6, with D unresolved. The germline V gene has CDR1 SGHTA and CDR2 FQGTGA. The CDR3 extends over 14 amino acids. V was cut by 5 bases and J by 9 bases, with 14 bases left in between. CDR3 DNA sequence: TGTGCCAGCAGCGCCGGTCCTATCGGTTCACCCCTCCACTTT. Encoded protein: CASSAGPIGSPLHF.

The chain couples TRBV10-1 to TRBJ2-5; D remains unclear. Trimming removed 8 bases from V and 7 bases from J, with 5 bases in between. Per the germline V gene, CDR1 is WNHNN and CDR2 is SYGVQD (reference sequence). This CDR3 has 9 residues. In DNA, the CDR3 is TGCGCCAGCCGATGGACCCAGTACTTC. Encoded protein: CASRWTQYF.

The chain joins TRBV11-1 to TRBJ2-1; TRBD2 aligns across 13 bases. The ends lost 2 bases at V and 7 bases at J; junction bases unmatched: 2. The germline gives CDR1 SGHAT, CDR2 FQDESV (reference sequence). The CDR3 spans 15 residues. CDR3 coding DNA: TGTGCCAGCAGCTTACGACTAGCGGGAGGTAATGAGCAGTTCTTC. Its translation is CASSLRLAGGNEQFF.

This sequence joins TRBV6-5 and TRBJ1-5; D call uncertain. The CDR3 is 14 residues long. Germline V gene lookup returns CDR1 MNHEY and CDR2 SVGAGI. V was cut by 5 bases and J by 5 bases, with 13 bases left in between. The CDR3, as DNA: TGTGCCAGCAGTCGGTCGGGCAGAGATCAGCCCCAGCATTTT. The encoded protein is CASSRSGRDQPQHF.

Worth noting for this clone: Other nucleotide sequences from this sample produce the same CDR3. The rearrangement joins TRBV11-2 to TRBJ2-5, with D perhaps matching TRBD1 or TRBD2 (5 bases each). Germline CDR1 is SGHAT and CDR2 is FQNNGV. V was cut by 5 bases and J by 3 bases, with 16 bases left in between. The CDR3 has 15 residues. The CDR3 sequence: CASSQAPGQEETQYF. In nucleotides, the CDR3 is TGTGCCAGCAGCCAAGCTCCGGGGCAGGAAGAGACCCAGTACTTC.

The chain recombines TRBV7-9 with TRBJ1-6; no clear D gene. The germline CDR1 and CDR2 sequences are SEHNR and FQNEAQ (reference sequence). Deletions cut 4 bases from V and 1 base from J, with 8 bases between. CDR3 size: 15 residues. The CDR3 reads CASSSDFSYNSPLHF. CDR3 bases: TGTGCCAGCAGCTCGGATTTTTCCTATAATTCACCCCTCCACTTT.

This clone was seen a few times. The chain has TRBV19 and TRBJ1-5; D is unresolved. The CDR3 is 13 residues long. Germline loops: CDR1 LNHDA, CDR2 SQIVND (reference sequence). Trimming stripped 5 bases from V and 7 bases from J, with 12 bases between. CDR3 DNA sequence: TGTGCCAGTAGTTGGGGTTCGGGGCAGCCCCAGCATTTT. Protein: CASSWGSGQPQHF. Supplemented by reference TRBV19 and TRBJ1-5, the full variable domain reads DGGITQSPKYLFRKEGQNVTLSCEQNLNHDAMYWYRQDPGQGLRLIYYSQIVNDFQKGDIAEGYSVSREKKESFPLTVTSAQKNPTAFYLCASSWGSGQPQHFGDGTRLSIL.

The chain is built from TRBV7-9 and TRBJ2-7, with 10 bases matching TRBD2. Germline CDR1 reads SEHNR; CDR2 reads FQNEAQ (reference sequence). CDR3 length equals 15 residues. V lost 5 bases, J lost 2 bases, and 6 bases stayed unmatched. The CDR3 sequence is CASSPGLAEAYEQYF. In DNA form, the CDR3 reads TGTGCCAGCAGCCCCGGACTAGCGGAAGCCTACGAGCAGTACTTC.

The gene calls are TRBV14 and TRBJ2-5; either TRBD1 or TRBD2 may fit D (6 bases each). Germline V gives CDR1 SGHDN, CDR2 FVKESK. The CDR3 is 15 amino acids. V was cut by 4 bases and J by 5 bases, with 17 bases left in between. The CDR3 DNA sequence: TGTGCCAGCAGCCCTCGATTGGGGGGCGCCGAGACCCAGTACTTC. Amino acid sequence: CASSPRLGGAETQYF.

This chain connects TRBV2 to TRBJ2-7, with TRBD1 matching 9 bases. The ends lost 8 bases at V and 6 bases at J; junction bases unmatched: 5. The CDR3 has 12 residues. Germline CDR1 and CDR2: SNHLY and FYNNEI. The CDR3, as DNA: TGTGCCAGCGGGACAGGGCCCCTCGAGCAGTACTTC. Its protein product is CASGTGPLEQYF.

This chain joins TRBV5-8 and TRBJ1-6, with 9 bases that match TRBD1. From germline, CDR1 is SGHTS and CDR2 YDEGEE. This CDR3 is built from 16 residues. Unmatched junction bases numbered 4, after V lost 0 bases and J lost 6 bases. Written as DNA, the CDR3 is TGTGCCAGCAGCTTGGTGAGGGGACAGGGTAATTCACCCCTCCACTTT. This gives the protein CASSLVRGQGNSPLHF.

Here the CDR3 reads CASSSTPGSPHFTNQPQHF. CDR3 in DNA: TGTGCCAGCAGTTCCACTCCGGGATCTCCCCACTTCACCAATCAGCCCCAGCATTTT. This rearrangement joins TRBV28 to TRBJ1-5; D call uncertain. The CDR3 has 19 amino acids. Germline V gene sequence: CDR1 MDHEN, CDR2 SYDVKM. V lost 4 bases and J lost 3, with 25 bases in between.

The rearrangement uses TRBV28 and TRBJ1-3; 7 bases are a match to TRBD1. J gave up 0 bases and V 8 bases, and 7 bases lay outside the gene matches. The germline CDR1 and CDR2 sequences are MDHEN and SYDVKM. This CDR3 is 15 amino acids long. CDR3 region: CASPPPGGSGNTIYF. DNA of the CDR3: TGTGCCAGCCCACCGCCAGGGGGCTCTGGAAACACCATATATTTT. Drawing the rest from reference TRBV28 and TRBJ1-3, the complete variable domain is DVKVTQSSRYLVKRTGEKVFLECVQDMDHENMFWYRQDPGLGLRLIYFSYDVKMKEKGDIPEGYSVSREKKERFSLILESASTNQTSMYLCASPPPGGSGNTIYFGEGSWLTVV.

The chain links TRBV7-2 to TRBJ1-5; D unclear. The ends were cut back, 5 bases at V and 2 bases at J, with 16 bases in the middle. Germline loops: CDR1 SGHTA, CDR2 FQGNSA. The CDR3 extends over 16 amino acids. The CDR3 protein is CASSRTGVIGNQPQHF. The CDR3 DNA is TGTGCCAGCAGCCGGACGGGCGTGATTGGCAATCAGCCCCAGCATTTT.

The chain carries TRBV29-1 and TRBJ2-7, with D perhaps TRBD1 (6 bases). This CDR3 has 14 residues. Germline CDR1 reads SQVTM; CDR2 reads ANQGSEA. Trimming took off 6 bases at V and 0 bases at J, with 15 bases between the two ends. This CDR3 reads CSVGFRTDSYEQYF. Here the CDR3 DNA reads TGCAGCGTCGGTTTCCGGACAGACTCCTACGAGCAGTACTTC.

This clone has a handful of counts. The rearrangement uses TRBV6-6 and TRBJ1-5; D gene ambiguous. The ends were cut back, 4 bases at V and 4 bases at J, with 14 bases in the middle. This CDR3 has 15 residues. Germline V gene lookup returns CDR1 MNHNY and CDR2 SVGAGI (reference sequence). The CDR3 nucleotides are TGTGCCAGCAGTTGGCCAGGTGGGAATAATCAGCCCCAGCATTTT. Translated: CASSWPGGNNQPQHF.

The rearrangement joins TRBV9 to TRBJ2-1, with 7 nucleotides matching TRBD2. Germline trimming cut 7 bases from V and 2 bases from J; bases unmatched to any gene: 6. Germline V gene lookup returns CDR1 SGDLS and CDR2 YYNGEE. This CDR3 has 14 residues. The chain's CDR3 is CASALALTYNEQFF. Written as DNA, the CDR3 is TGTGCCAGCGCACTAGCGTTAACCTACAATGAGCAGTTCTTC.